The next 25 T cell receptor beta chains were all read from a single sample in a study of T cells in Graves' hyperthyroidism and ophthalmopathy. Amplified TCR beta CDR3 regions derived from RNA transcripts. TCR CDR3 underwent first-round RT-PCR with the HTBI primer set. TCRdb itself ran the multiplex PCR reads through MiXCR, one entry per CDR3 protein. This table holds around 250,000 distinct CDR3 sequences, 24% found once. Sequencing was performed on blood. These receptors originate from a woman aged 40 to 49 with Graves' ophthalmopathy.

This clonotype was detected only once. V is TRBV25-1 and J is TRBJ2-3, with 12 bases matching TRBD2. The CDR3 spans 17 residues. The ends lost 5 bases at V and 6 bases at J; junction bases unmatched: 12. Germline lookup yields CDR1 MGHDK and CDR2 SYGVNS. For the CDR3, the DNA is TGTGCCAGCAGTCCAACTCCGACTAGCGGGAGATCTGATACGCAGTATTTT. Translation: CASSPTPTSGRSDTQYF.

This clonotype was seen many times. V usage is TRBV30 and J usage is TRBJ1-3; weak D call: TRBD1 (6 bases). Germline V gene data show CDR1 as GTSNPN and CDR2 as SVGIG (reference sequence). The CDR3 sequence is 13 residues long. V was cut by 5 bases and J by 4 bases, with 12 bases left in between. This CDR3 is CAWPTGNGNTIYF. The CDR3 DNA sequence: TGTGCCTGGCCTACAGGGAACGGAAACACCATATATTTT. The whole variable domain, filled in from reference TRBV30 and TRBJ1-3, reads SQTIHQWPATLVQPVGSPLSLECTVEGTSNPNLYWYRQAAGRGLQLLFYSVGIGQISSEVPQNLSASRPQDRQFILSSKKLLLSDSGFYLCAWPTGNGNTIYFGEGSWLTVV.

This clonotype was observed at least ten times. V gene TRBV28 combines with J gene TRBJ2-7, with 8 bases fitting TRBD1. The V gene's germline CDR1 is MDHEN and CDR2 SYDVKM. The CDR3 consists of 16 residues. Trimming took 6 bases from V and 3 from J; bases not matched to a gene: 13. The chain's CDR3 is CASSNGQGGQYYEQYF. CDR3 in DNA: TGTGCCAGCAGCAACGGACAGGGCGGGCAATACTACGAGCAGTACTTC.

This clonotype turned up a few times. The rearrangement joins TRBV5-1 to TRBJ2-5; the D gene is possibly TRBD2 (6 bases). The V gene's germline CDR1 is SGHRS and CDR2 YFSETQ. Between the trimmed V and J ends, which lost 4 bases and 10 bases, there was a span of 14 bases. The CDR3 has 12 residues. The CDR3 nucleotides read TGCGCCAGCAGCCCCGGGACTTCCGACCAGTACTTC. It specifies CASSPGTSDQYF.

A single count supports this clonotype. The chain joins TRBV28 to TRBJ1-2; D ambiguous. V lost 7 bases, J lost 2 bases, and 5 bases lay in between. Germline V gives CDR1 MDHEN, CDR2 SYDVKM. CDR3 length: 11 amino acids. The CDR3 coding sequence is TGTGCCAGCATGCAGAACTATGGCTACACCTTC. This codes for CASMQNYGYTF.

The genes are TRBV30 and TRBJ2-7, with D perhaps TRBD1 or TRBD2 (6 bases each). The CDR3 contains 15 residues. V was shortened by 3 bases and J by 2 bases, with 17 bases between the two germline ends. CDR1 is GTSNPN and CDR2 is SVGIG in the germline V gene (reference sequence). The CDR3 loop reads CAWRALRDNPYEQYF. In DNA, the CDR3 is TGTGCCTGGAGGGCCTTGCGGGACAACCCCTACGAGCAGTACTTC.

This clonotype was counted many times. The chain recombines TRBV28 with TRBJ2-5; possibly TRBD2 for D (6 bases). The V and J ends lost 2 bases and 6 bases respectively, with 13 bases between them. The germline gives CDR1 MDHEN, CDR2 SYDVKM. There are 14 residues in the CDR3. Here the CDR3 reads CASSLGGVRKTQYF. The CDR3 DNA reads TGTGCCAGCAGTTTAGGCGGGGTCCGAAAGACCCAGTACTTC. Drawing the rest from reference TRBV28 and TRBJ2-5, the complete variable domain is DVKVTQSSRYLVKRTGEKVFLECVQDMDHENMFWYRQDPGLGLRLIYFSYDVKMKEKGDIPEGYSVSREKKERFSLILESASTNQTSMYLCASSLGGVRKTQYFGPGTRLLVL.

This clonotype was found many times. The chain has TRBV6-1 and TRBJ1-1; 7 bases align to TRBD1. CDR1 is MNHNS and CDR2 is SASEGT in the germline V gene. With V trimmed by 9 bases and J by 3 bases, 7 bases remained unmatched. The CDR3 runs to 13 residues. The CDR3 bases are TGTGCCAGTCCCACAGGGGATGACACTGAAGCTTTCTTT. This translates into CASPTGDDTEAFF.

This clonotype was detected many times. This sequence joins TRBV20-1 and TRBJ1-6; D may be TRBD1 (5 bases). Germline CDR1 and CDR2: DFQATT and SNEGSKA (reference sequence). Trimming pared 3 bases from V and 7 bases from J, leaving 22 bases between. The CDR3 contains 17 residues. The CDR3, as DNA: TGCAGTGCTAGGATATTGAAAGTGGGACGACAGAATTCACCCCTCCACTTT. Its protein product is CSARILKVGRQNSPLHF.

This clonotype was seen ten or more times. The gene calls are TRBV28 and TRBJ1-5, with D possibly matching TRBD1 (5 bases). V dropped 3 bases and J dropped 6 bases, with 18 bases sitting between them. The CDR3 extends over 16 amino acids. Germline values: CDR1 MDHEN, CDR2 SYDVKM. CDR3 protein: CASSFRDRPLGQPQHF. The CDR3 DNA is TGTGCCAGCAGTTTCCGGGACCGTCCTCTCGGTCAGCCCCAGCATTTT.

This clonotype was observed at least ten times. The chain couples TRBV6-1 to TRBJ1-1; TRBD1 matches 8 bases. V was clipped by 5 bases and J by 5 bases; unmatched bases: 10. The CDR3 has 15 amino acids. Germline loops: CDR1 MNHNS, CDR2 SASEGT. CDR3 region: CASSRRTGRETEAFF. For the CDR3, the DNA is TGTGCCAGCAGTAGACGGACAGGGCGAGAAACTGAAGCTTTCTTT.

This clonotype was observed at least ten times. The chain combines TRBV30 with TRBJ1-1; 7 bases agree with TRBD1. J was trimmed by 2 bases and V by 3 bases; bases with no gene match: 3. From germline, CDR1 is GTSNPN and CDR2 SVGIG (reference sequence). The CDR3 has 13 residues. CDR3 DNA sequence: TGTGCCTGGAGGGGACAGACCAACACTGAAGCTTTCTTT. It specifies CAWRGQTNTEAFF.

This clonotype was recorded many times. At one of its ends the junction is not consistent with the germline gene, which may arise from a read error. The J gene is TRBJ2-7, the V gene TRBV6-6; 7 bases fit TRBD2. Germline CDR1 reads MNHNY; CDR2 reads SVGAGI (reference sequence). The CDR3 length is 18 residues. The CDR3 sequence is CAGSPTRSGEAFIYEQYF. The CDR3 bases are TGTGCCGGCAGTCCGACCAGGAGCGGGGAAGCCTTCATCTACGAGCAGTACTTC.

This clonotype showed up many times. The CDR3 DNA reads TGCGCCAGCAGCATGGGAGACAGGGGAACCGGGGAGCTGTTTTTT. Translating it yields CASSMGDRGTGELFF. This chain uses TRBV5-1 with TRBJ2-2; 8 positions match TRBD1. Trimming at V came to 4 bases and at J to 5 bases, leaving 7 bases not matched to a gene. The CDR3 consists of 15 residues. Looked up from germline, CDR1 is SGHRS and CDR2 is YFSETQ.

Many counts were recorded for this clonotype. The V call is TRBV2, the J call TRBJ1-1; D is unresolved. Germline V CDR1 and CDR2: SNHLY, FYNNEI. The CDR3 covers 13 residues. Trimming stripped 6 bases from V and 1 base from J, with 9 bases between. The CDR3 loop reads CASRDDGNTEAFF. In nucleotides, the CDR3 is TGTGCCAGCAGGGACGACGGGAACACTGAAGCTTTCTTT.

In its sample, this clonotype was seen many times. The chain recombines TRBV2 with TRBJ1-3; D not resolved. The CDR3 has 14 residues. V lost 7 bases and J lost 0, with 10 bases in between. Looked up from germline, CDR1 is SNHLY and CDR2 is FYNNEI. CDR3 nucleotides: TGTGCCAGCAATGATGGGTTCTCTGGAAACACCATATATTTT. This sequence encodes CASNDGFSGNTIYF.

This clonotype has a single count. The chain joins TRBV28 to TRBJ1-1; weak D call: TRBD1 (5 bases). This CDR3 has 15 residues. Germline-derived CDR1 and CDR2 are MDHEN and SYDVKM. The germline V and J ends were trimmed by 6 bases and 6 bases, with 20 bases remaining between them. CDR3 loop: CASRPNRPGRAEAFF. Written as DNA, the CDR3 is TGTGCCAGCAGACCCAACCGCCCAGGGCGCGCTGAAGCTTTCTTT.

Many counts were recorded for this clonotype. This chain joins TRBV5-4 and TRBJ2-2; 10 positions match TRBD2. V lost 3 bases to trimming and J lost 4 bases; unmatched junction nucleotides: 6. CDR1 is SGHNT and CDR2 is YYREEE in the germline V gene (reference sequence). This CDR3 is 16 amino acids long. As DNA, the CDR3 is TGTGCCAGCAGCTCTCTAGCGGGAGTTGGCACCGGGGAGCTGTTTTTT. Its protein product is CASSSLAGVGTGELFF. The full variable domain, in which reference TRBV5-4 and TRBJ2-2 provide the parts outside the CDR3, is ETGVTQSPTHLIKTRGQQVTLRCSSQSGHNTVSWYQQALGQGPQFIFQYYREEENGRGNFPPRFSGLQFPNYSSELNVNALELDDSALYLCASSSLAGVGTGELFFGEGSRLTVL.

This clonotype was seen repeatedly, ten times or more. The chain employs TRBV7-2 and TRBJ2-2; no clear D. CDR1 and CDR2 from the germline V gene are SGHTA and FQGNSA. The CDR3 runs to 13 residues. V lost 2 bases, J lost 3 bases, and 4 bases lay in between. This CDR3 is CASSLRYTGELFF. The DNA for the CDR3 is TGTGCCAGCAGCTTACGTTACACCGGGGAGCTGTTTTTT.

This clonotype was seen many times. The chain combines TRBV7-2 with TRBJ1-5, with D perhaps matching TRBD1 (5 bases). The CDR3 is 13 residues long. The germline gives CDR1 SGHTA, CDR2 FQGNSA. V lost 0 bases and J 11 bases, leaving 11 bases between the germline ends. In DNA form, the CDR3 reads TGTGCCAGCAGCTTAGCCCTCCCAGGGTCCCAGCATTTT. This codes for CASSLALPGSQHF.

V and J are TRBV12-3 or TRBV12-4 and TRBJ1-6; D perhaps matches TRBD1 (5 bases). The CDR3 sequence is 14 residues long. V gave up 1 base and J gave up 8 bases, with 9 bases separating them. This CDR3 reads CASSLEGTDSPLHF. The CDR3 nucleotides read TGTGCCAGCAGTTTAGAAGGGACCGATTCACCCCTCCACTTT.

The sample holds many counts of this clonotype. This chain joins TRBV15 and TRBJ2-2; TRBD2 matches at 14 bases. Germline V CDR1 and CDR2: LNHNV, YYDKDF (reference sequence). The CDR3 extends over 19 amino acids. J lost 6 bases, V lost 0 bases, and 9 bases had no gene match. In DNA, the CDR3 is TGTGCCACCAGCAGAGATCACGAGACTAGCGGGAGGGCCCCCGGGGAGCTGTTTTTT. Translation: CATSRDHETSGRAPGELFF.

This clonotype was counted ten times or more. The chain is built from TRBV20-1 and TRBJ2-7, with TRBD2 matching over 13 bases. This CDR3 has 13 residues. The V gene end was trimmed by 6 bases and the J gene end by 5 bases; junction bases not matched to a gene: 4. CDR1 and CDR2 from the germline V gene are DFQATT and SNEGSKA (reference sequence). The CDR3 coding sequence is TGCAGTGCCCCGGGACTAGCGGGAAACGAGCAGTACTTC. This translates into CSAPGLAGNEQYF.

The chain joins TRBV6-1 to TRBJ2-2; 8 bases fit TRBD1. Losses at the gene ends were 6 bases for V and 6 bases for J; bases not matched to a gene: 9. The germline CDR1 and CDR2 sequences are MNHNS and SASEGT. There are 15 residues in the CDR3. CDR3 sequence reads: CASRADRAVAGELFF. For the CDR3, the DNA is TGTGCCAGCAGAGCGGACAGGGCGGTAGCCGGGGAGCTGTTTTTT.

In regard to this clonotype: The junction departs from the called germline gene at one end, perhaps through a read error. V usage is TRBV27 and J usage is TRBJ2-7; TRBD2 aligns across 8 bases. Germline V gene lookup returns CDR1 MNHEY and CDR2 SMNVEV (reference sequence). This CDR3 is 15 amino acids long. The CDR3 coding sequence is TGTACCAGCAGTTTGGGGGGACTAGGAGCGGGAGAGAAGTACTTC. Translated, it gives CTSSLGGLGAGEKYF.